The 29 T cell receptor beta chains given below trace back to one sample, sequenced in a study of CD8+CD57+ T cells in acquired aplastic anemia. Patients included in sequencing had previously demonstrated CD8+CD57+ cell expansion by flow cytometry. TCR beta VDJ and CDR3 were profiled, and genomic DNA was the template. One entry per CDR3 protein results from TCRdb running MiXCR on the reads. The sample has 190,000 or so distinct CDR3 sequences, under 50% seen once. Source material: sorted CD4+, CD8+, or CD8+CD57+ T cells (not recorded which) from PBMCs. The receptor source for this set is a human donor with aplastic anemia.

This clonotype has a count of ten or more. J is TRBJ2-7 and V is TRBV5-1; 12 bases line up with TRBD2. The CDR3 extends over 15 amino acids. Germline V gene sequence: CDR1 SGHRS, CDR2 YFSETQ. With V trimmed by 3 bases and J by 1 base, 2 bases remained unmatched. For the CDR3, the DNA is TGCGCCAGCAGCTCCGGACTAGCGGGATCCTACGAGCAGTACTTC. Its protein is CASSSGLAGSYEQYF.

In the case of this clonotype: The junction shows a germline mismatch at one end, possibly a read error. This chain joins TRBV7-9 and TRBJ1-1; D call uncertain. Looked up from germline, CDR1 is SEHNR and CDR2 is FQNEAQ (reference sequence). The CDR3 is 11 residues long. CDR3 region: CASSLIFEAFF. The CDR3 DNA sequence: TGTGCTAGCAGCTTAATATTCGAAGCTTTCTTT. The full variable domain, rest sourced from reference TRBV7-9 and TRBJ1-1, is DTGVSQNPRHKITKRGQNVTFRCDPISEHNRLYWYRQTLGQGPEFLTYFQNEAQLEKSRLLSDRFSAERPKGSFSTLEIQRTEQGDSAMYLCASSLIFEAFFGQGTRLTVV.

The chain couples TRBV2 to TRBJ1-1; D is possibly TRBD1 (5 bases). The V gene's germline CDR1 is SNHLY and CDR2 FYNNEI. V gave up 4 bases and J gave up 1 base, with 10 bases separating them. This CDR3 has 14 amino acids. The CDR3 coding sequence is TGTGCCAGCAGTGTCGGAGGGACGAACACTGAAGCTTTCTTT. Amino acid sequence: CASSVGGTNTEAFF. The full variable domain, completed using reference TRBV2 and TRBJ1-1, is EPEVTQTPSHQVTQMGQEVILRCVPISNHLYFYWYRQILGQKVEFLVSFYNNEISEKSEIFDDQFSVERPDGSNFTLKIRSTKLEDSAMYFCASSVGGTNTEAFFGQGTRLTVV.

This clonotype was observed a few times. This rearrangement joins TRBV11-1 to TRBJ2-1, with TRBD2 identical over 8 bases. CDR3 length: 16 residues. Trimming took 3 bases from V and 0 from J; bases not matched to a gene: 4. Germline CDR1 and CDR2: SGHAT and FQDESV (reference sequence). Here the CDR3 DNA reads TGTGCCAGCAGCTTCTGGAGCGGGAGCTCCTACAATGAGCAGTTCTTC. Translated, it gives CASSFWSGSSYNEQFF.

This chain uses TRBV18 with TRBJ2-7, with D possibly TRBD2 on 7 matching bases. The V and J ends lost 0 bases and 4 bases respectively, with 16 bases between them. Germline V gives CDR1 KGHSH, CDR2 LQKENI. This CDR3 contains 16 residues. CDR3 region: CASSPPNSRGPYEQYF. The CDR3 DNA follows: TGTGCCAGCTCACCACCGAACTCGCGGGGGCCGTACGAGCAGTACTTC.

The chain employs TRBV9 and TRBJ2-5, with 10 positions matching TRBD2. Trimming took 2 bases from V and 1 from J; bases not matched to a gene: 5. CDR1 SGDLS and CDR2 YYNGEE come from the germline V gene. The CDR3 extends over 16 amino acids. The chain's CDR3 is CASSVSSGGPQETQYF. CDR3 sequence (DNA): TGTGCCAGCAGCGTGTCTAGCGGGGGTCCCCAAGAGACCCAGTACTTC.

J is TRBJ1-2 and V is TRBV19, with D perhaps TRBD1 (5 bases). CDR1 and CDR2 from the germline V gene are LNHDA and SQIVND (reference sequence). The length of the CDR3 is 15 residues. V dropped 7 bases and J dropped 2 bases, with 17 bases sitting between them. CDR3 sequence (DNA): TGTGCCAGTACCCCCGGGACGCCACCCAACTATGGCTACACCTTC. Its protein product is CASTPGTPPNYGYTF. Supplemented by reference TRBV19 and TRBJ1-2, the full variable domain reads DGGITQSPKYLFRKEGQNVTLSCEQNLNHDAMYWYRQDPGQGLRLIYYSQIVNDFQKGDIAEGYSVSREKKESFPLTVTSAQKNPTAFYLCASTPGTPPNYGYTFGSGTRLTVV.

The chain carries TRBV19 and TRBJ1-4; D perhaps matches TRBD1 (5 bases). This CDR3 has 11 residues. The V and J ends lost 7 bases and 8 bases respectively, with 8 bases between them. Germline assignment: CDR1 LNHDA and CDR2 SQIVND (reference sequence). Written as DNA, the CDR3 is TGTGCCAGTACCTACAGGGAAAAACTGTTTTTT. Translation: CASTYREKLFF.

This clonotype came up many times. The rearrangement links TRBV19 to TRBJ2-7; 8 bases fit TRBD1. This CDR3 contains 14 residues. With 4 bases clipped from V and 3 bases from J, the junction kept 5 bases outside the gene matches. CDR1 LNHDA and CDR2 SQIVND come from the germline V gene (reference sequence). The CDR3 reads CASSRQGRDYEQYF. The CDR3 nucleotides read TGTGCCAGTAGTAGACAGGGGCGAGACTACGAGCAGTACTTC.

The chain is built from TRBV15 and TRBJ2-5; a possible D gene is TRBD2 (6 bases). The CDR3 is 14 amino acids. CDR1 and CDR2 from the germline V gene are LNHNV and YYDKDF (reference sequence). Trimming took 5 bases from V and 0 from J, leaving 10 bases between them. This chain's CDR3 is CATSARGNQETQYF. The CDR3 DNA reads TGTGCCACCAGCGCCCGGGGGAACCAAGAGACCCAGTACTTC.

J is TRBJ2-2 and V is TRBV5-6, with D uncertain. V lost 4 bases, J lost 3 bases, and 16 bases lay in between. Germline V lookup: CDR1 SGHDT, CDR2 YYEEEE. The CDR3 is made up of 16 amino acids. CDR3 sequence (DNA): TGTGCCAGCAGCATCTACGTCACATACGACACCGGGGAGCTGTTTTTT. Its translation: CASSIYVTYDTGELFF. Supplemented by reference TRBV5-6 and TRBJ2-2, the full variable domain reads DAGVTQSPTHLIKTRGQQVTLRCSPKSGHDTVSWYQQALGQGPQFIFQYYEEEERQRGNFPDRFSGHQFPNYSSELNVNALLLGDSALYLCASSIYVTYDTGELFFGEGSRLTVL.

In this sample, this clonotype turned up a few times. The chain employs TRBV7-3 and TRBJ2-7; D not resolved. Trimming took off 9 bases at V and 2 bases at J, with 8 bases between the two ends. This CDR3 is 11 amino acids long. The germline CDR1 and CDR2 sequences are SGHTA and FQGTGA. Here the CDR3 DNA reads TGTGCCAGTGGAGATACCTACGAGCAGTACTTC. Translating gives CASGDTYEQYF.

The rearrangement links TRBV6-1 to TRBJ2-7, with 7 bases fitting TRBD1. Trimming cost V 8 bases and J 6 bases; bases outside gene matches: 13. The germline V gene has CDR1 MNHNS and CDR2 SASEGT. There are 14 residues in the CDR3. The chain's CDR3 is CASSAAGGFVEQYF. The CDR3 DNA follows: TGTGCCAGCTCGGCGGCAGGGGGTTTCGTCGAGCAGTACTTC.

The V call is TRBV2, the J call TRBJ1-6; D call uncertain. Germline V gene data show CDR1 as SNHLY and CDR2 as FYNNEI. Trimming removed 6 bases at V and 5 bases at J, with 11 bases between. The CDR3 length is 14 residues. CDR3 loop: CASRGDTHNSPLHF. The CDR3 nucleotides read TGTGCCAGCAGAGGAGACACTCATAATTCACCCCTCCACTTT.

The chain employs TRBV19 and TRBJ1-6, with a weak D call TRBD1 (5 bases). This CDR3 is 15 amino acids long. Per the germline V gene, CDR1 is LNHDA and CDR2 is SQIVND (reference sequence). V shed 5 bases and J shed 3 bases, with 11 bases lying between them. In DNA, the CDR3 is TGTGCCAGTAGTCATGGGACGGGCTATAATTCACCCCTCCACTTT. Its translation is CASSHGTGYNSPLHF.

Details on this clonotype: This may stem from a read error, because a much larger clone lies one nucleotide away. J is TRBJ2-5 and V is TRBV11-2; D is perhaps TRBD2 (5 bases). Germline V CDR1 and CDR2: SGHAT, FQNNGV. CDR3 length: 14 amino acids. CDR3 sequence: CAGSRAGRQETQYF. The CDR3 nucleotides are TGTGCCGGCAGCCGTGCGGGCCGCCAAGAGACCCAGTACTTC.

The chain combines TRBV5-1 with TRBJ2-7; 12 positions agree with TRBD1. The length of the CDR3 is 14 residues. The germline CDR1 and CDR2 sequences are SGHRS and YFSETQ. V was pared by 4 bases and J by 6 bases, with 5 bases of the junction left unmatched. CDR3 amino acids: CASSVGQGAFEQYF. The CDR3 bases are TGCGCCAGCAGCGTGGGACAGGGGGCTTTCGAGCAGTACTTC.

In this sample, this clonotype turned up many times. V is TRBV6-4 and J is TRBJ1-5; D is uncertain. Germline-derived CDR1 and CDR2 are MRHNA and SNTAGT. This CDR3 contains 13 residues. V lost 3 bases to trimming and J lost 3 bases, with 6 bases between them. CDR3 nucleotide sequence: TGTGCCAGCAGTGAATACGTCAATCAGCCCCAGCATTTT. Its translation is CASSEYVNQPQHF.

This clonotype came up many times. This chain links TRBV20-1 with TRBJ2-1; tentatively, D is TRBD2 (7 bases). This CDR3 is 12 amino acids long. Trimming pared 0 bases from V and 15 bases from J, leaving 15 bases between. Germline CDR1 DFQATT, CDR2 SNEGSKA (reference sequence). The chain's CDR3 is CSARDRGGGRFF. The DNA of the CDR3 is TGCAGTGCTAGAGATCGTGGGGGGGGGCGGTTCTTC.

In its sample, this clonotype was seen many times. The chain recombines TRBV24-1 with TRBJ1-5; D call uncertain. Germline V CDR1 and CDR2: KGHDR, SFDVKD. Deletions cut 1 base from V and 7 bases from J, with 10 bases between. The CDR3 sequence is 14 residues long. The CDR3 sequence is CATSDFSSQQPQHF. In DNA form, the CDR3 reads TGTGCCACCAGTGATTTTAGTAGTCAGCAGCCCCAGCATTTT.

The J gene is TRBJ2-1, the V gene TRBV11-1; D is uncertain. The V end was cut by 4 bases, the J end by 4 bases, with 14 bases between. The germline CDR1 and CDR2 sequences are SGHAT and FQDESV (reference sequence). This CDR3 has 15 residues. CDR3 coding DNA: TGTGCCAGCAGCTCACAAGGGATAGAGTACAATGAGCAGTTCTTC. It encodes CASSSQGIEYNEQFF.

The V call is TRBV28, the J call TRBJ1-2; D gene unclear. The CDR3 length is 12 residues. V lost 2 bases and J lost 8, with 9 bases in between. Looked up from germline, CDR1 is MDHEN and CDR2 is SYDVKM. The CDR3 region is CASSLGWRGYTF. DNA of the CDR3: TGTGCCAGCAGTTTAGGGTGGAGGGGCTACACCTTC.

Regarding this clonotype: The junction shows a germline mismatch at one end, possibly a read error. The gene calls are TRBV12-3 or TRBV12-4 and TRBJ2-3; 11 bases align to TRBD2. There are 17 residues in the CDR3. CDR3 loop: CVSNASGGRDGTDTQCF. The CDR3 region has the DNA TGTGTCAGCAACGCTAGCGGGGGGCGGGACGGCACAGATACGCAGTGTTTT.

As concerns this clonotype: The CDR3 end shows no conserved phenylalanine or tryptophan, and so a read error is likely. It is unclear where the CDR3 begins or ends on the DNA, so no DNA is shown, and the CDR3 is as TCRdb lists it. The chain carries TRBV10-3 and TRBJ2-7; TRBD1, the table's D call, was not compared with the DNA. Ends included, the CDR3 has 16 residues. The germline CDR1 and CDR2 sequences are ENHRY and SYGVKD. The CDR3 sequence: CAITPGTGGDSYEQCL.

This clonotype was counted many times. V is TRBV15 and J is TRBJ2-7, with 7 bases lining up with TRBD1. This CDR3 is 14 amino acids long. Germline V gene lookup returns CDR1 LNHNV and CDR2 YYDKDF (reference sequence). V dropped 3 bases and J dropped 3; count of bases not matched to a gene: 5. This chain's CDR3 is CATSRYRGGYEQYF. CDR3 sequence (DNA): TGTGCCACCAGCAGGTACAGGGGTGGCTACGAGCAGTACTTC.

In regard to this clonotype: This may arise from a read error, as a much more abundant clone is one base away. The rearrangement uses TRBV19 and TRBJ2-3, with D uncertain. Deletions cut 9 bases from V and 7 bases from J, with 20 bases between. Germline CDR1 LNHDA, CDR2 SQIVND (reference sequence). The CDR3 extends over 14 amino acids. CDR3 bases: TGTGCCAGCTCACCCCAAACTGGCGCGAATACGCAGTATTTT. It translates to CASSPQTGANTQYF.

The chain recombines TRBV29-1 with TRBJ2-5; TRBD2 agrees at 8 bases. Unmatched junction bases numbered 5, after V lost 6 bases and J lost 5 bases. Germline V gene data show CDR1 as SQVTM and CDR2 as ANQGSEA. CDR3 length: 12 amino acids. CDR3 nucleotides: TGCAGCGTCGGGGGGGCCGGGGAGACCCAGTACTTC. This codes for CSVGGAGETQYF.

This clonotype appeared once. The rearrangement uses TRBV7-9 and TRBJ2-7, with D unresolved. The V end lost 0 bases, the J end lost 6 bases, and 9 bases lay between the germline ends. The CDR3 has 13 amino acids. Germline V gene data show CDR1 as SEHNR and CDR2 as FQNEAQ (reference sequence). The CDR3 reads CASSLALGSEQYF. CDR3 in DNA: TGTGCCAGCAGCTTAGCGCTGGGATCCGAGCAGTACTTC.

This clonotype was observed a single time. In DNA form, the CDR3 reads TGCAGCGTTCCCGGGTTCGCCGGGGAGCTGTTTTTT. This codes for CSVPGFAGELFF. The genes are TRBV29-1 and TRBJ2-2; no clear D gene. With 5 bases removed from V and 6 bases from J, the gap between germline ends came to 10 bases. CDR1 is SQVTM, CDR2 ANQGSEA, per germline. The CDR3 covers 12 residues.